The TCR beta chain described here comes from a study of blood T cell repertoires in COVID-19 (dated by TCRdb to the early 2020s). Regarding the research as a whole: Collaborator samples came from the United States, Italy and Spain and covered acute and convalescent phases of COVID-19. A freely available public database, intended as a resource for researchers studying the immune response to SARS-CoV-2, is where the repertoires were released. Subjects who had been exposed to COVID-19, were actively infected with it, or had recovered from it provided the deeply sampled blood TCRbeta repertoires that made up the dataset. A de-identified subject ID, COVID-19 status, age in years and sex were almost always included in the sample metadata. The material from the prospective study consisted of cDNA or gDNA derived from T cells, B-cell-depleted T cells, or PBMCs. Samples were obtained from the ongoing ImmuneRACE study (first 160 participants) and from over 1,000 subjects provided by 6 global collaborators. Where available, HLA class I and class II types were taken from metadata supplied by the sample provider and were not determined by assay-based typing.

Each collaborating institution followed its own protocols to collect whole blood in K2EDTA tubes. For TCRbeta analysis, collaborators shipped samples in one of three forms: frozen whole blood, isolated PBMCs, or DNA extracted from either of those sample types. Notes on this clone: This clone's antigen is unknown. No much larger clone exists at a distance of one base, and base qualities are not known.

The germline V gene encodes CDR1 MNHNY and CDR2 SVGAGI (reference sequence). V is cut by 8 bases and J by 3 bases, and the space between the germline ends is 13 bases. Including the terminal cysteine and phenylalanine, the CDR3 comprises 13 residues. Only the CDR3 part of the read is kept: 39 bases, read in frame from the first base. The immunoSEQ Assay, a bias-controlled multiplex PCR, was used to amplify TCRbeta CDR3 regions from genomic DNA. Concerning the study's data processing: Nucleated cell counts per sample were estimated from amplification of reference gene primers within the assay. To quantify the absolute abundance of each unique TCRbeta CDR3 rearrangement, sequence reads were collapsed and filtered. For each sample, productive Simpson clonality was calculated by taking the square root of Simpson's diversity index across productive rearrangements. TCRdb took this table from immuneACCESS and kept in-frame rearrangements with V and J called. Such tables lack part of the clones; where checked against another copy, unresolved V genes explain under half of the gap, and the rest is unexplained. V and J calls and clone size are as listed in that table; D and trimming were resolved from the DNA. The sample table holds about 150,000 clones, of which 75% to 90% were seen once. The ten largest clonotypes hold around 6.1% of the sample.

What the authors observed across the whole study: Clinical and demographic metadata were provided uncurated, with the amount varying by source and participant.

Here the chain combines TRBV6-6 and TRBJ2-5; no D gene can be assigned with confidence. This clonotype originated in a man aged 80 or over with acute or convalescent COVID-19. The sequenced sample consisted of peripheral blood. The DNA reads as follows: TGTGCCAGCTTCGAACCACTAAAAGAGACCCAGTACTTC. It codes for CASFEPLKETQYF.